This T cell receptor beta chain came from a study of blood T cells in healthy people across ages. The length of the CDR3 is 14 residues. CDR1 is LGHNT and CDR2 is FRNRAP in the germline V gene. V shed 4 bases, J shed 3 bases, and the junction held 4 bases outside the gene matches. This clonotype appeared once. Next came a second PCR, run for 7 to 11 cycles, which used a sample-barcoded 5' primer along with a J-beta primer mix. TCRdb fed the 5' RACE reads into MiXCR, producing one record per CDR3 protein. The table shows 650,000 or so distinct CDR3 sequences, with 52% occurring only once. Source material: blood. The clonotype originates from an elderly woman in good health. This chain links TRBV12-5 with TRBJ2-7; 9 bases agree with TRBD1. The CDR3 bases are TGTGCTAGTGGTTGGGACAGGGACGGCTACGAGCAGTACTTC. It yields the protein CASGWDRDGYEQYF.